The 26 T cell receptor beta chains presented below share a single source sample, sequenced in a study of beta chain features in type 1 diabetes. Study-wide results and limits: The study found moderately but significantly shorter TCRB CDR3s in all four CD4+ subsets of Type 1 diabetes patients.

No antigen is known for these receptors. The authors reverse transcribed all of the isolated RNA, so sequencing captured expressed TCRB transcripts. The assay was immunoSEQ multiplex PCR, and TCRdb's table has in-frame clones only and misses some. The table shows 500,000 to 650,000 clones, with 9.5% to 15% occurring only once. Sequenced input: naive CD4+ T cells from blood. These receptors originate from a man aged 30 to 39 with type 1 diabetes.

The chain combines TRBV18 with TRBJ2-2, with 7 bases identical to TRBD1. V was pared by 6 bases and J by 2 bases, with 6 bases of the junction left unmatched. Germline-derived CDR1 and CDR2 are KGHSH and LQKENI. The CDR3 covers 15 residues. CDR3 protein: CASSPGQRNTGELFF. For the CDR3, the DNA is TGTGCCAGCTCGCCGGGACAGAGAAACACCGGGGAGCTGTTTTTT.

This clone was counted between two and nine times. The V call is TRBV7-3, the J call TRBJ2-1; D is possibly TRBD2 (6 bases). The CDR3 runs to 15 residues. The germline V and J ends were trimmed by 5 bases and 3 bases, with 14 bases remaining between them. Germline CDR1 reads SGHTA; CDR2 reads FQGTGA. The CDR3 nucleotides are TGTGCCAGCAGCAGGTCGGGTAGCGGCTACAATGAGCAGTTCTTC. It specifies CASSRSGSGYNEQFF. The variable domain in full, completed from reference TRBV7-3 and TRBJ2-1, reads GAGVSQTPSNKVTEKGKYVELRCDPISGHTALYWYRQSLGQGPEFLIYFQGTGAADDSGLPNDRFFAVRPEGSVSTLKIQRTERGDSAVYLCASSRSGSGYNEQFFGPGTRLTVL.

The chain has TRBV7-9 and TRBJ2-1; TRBD1 might be the D (6 bases). Trimming removed 1 base from V and 1 base from J, with 11 bases in between. CDR3 length equals 16 residues. Germline V gives CDR1 SEHNR, CDR2 FQNEAQ (reference sequence). The chain's CDR3 is CASSLVPGESYNEQFF. For the CDR3, the DNA is TGTGCCAGCAGCTTAGTTCCAGGGGAATCCTACAATGAGCAGTTCTTC.

This clone has just a few counts. The chain couples TRBV27 to TRBJ2-3; 13 bases agree with TRBD2. Trimming cost V 6 bases and J 5 bases; bases outside gene matches: 2. In germline, CDR1 is MNHEY, CDR2 SMNVEV (reference sequence). CDR3 size: 14 residues. The CDR3 nucleotides are TGTGCCAGCAGCCGGACTAGCGGGGGAGATACGCAGTATTTT. It yields the protein CASSRTSGGDTQYF.

Concerning this clone itself: Other DNA sequences in the same sample also yield this CDR3. V and J are TRBV5-4 and TRBJ2-5, with a tentative D call TRBD2 (5 bases). The CDR3 contains 14 residues. The germline V and J ends were trimmed by 4 bases and 5 bases, with 15 bases remaining between them. CDR1 and CDR2 (germline): SGHNT, YYREEE (reference sequence). This CDR3 is CASSLAGVGETQYF. CDR3 sequence (DNA): TGTGCCAGCAGCCTCGCCGGGGTTGGGGAGACCCAGTACTTC.

This clone was seen only a few times. The chain has TRBV21-1 and TRBJ1-2; the D call in the table, TRBD1, was not verified against the DNA. TRBV21-1 is given as a pseudogene. This CDR3 comprises 13 residues. The CDR3, as DNA: TGTGCCAGCAGCCCAGGGGCTAACTATGGCTACACCTTC. Translation gives CASSPGANYGYTF.

This sequence joins TRBV18 and TRBJ2-7; D is possibly TRBD2 (5 bases). Trimming cost V 3 bases and J 2 bases, with 11 bases left between them. The CDR3 sequence is 14 residues long. The germline gives CDR1 KGHSH, CDR2 LQKENI. CDR3 bases: TGTGCCAGCTCACCGGATTCCGGGGCCTACGAGCAGTACTTC. It encodes CASSPDSGAYEQYF.

The chain is built from TRBV30 and TRBJ1-5; 7 nucleotides match TRBD1. With 5 bases clipped from V and 2 bases from J, the junction kept 3 bases outside the gene matches. This CDR3 spans 13 amino acids. Germline CDR1 is GTSNPN and CDR2 is SVGIG (reference sequence). CDR3 protein: CAWADRGNQPQHF. The CDR3 DNA is TGTGCCTGGGCAGACAGGGGCAATCAGCCCCAGCATTTT.

Only a few counts were recorded for this clone. This chain joins TRBV2 and TRBJ1-5; D is undetermined. CDR3 length: 12 amino acids. Trimming removed 2 bases from V and 5 bases from J, with 4 bases in between. From germline, CDR1 is SNHLY and CDR2 FYNNEI. The CDR3 loop reads CASSELHQPQHF. The CDR3 DNA is TGTGCCAGCAGTGAACTGCATCAGCCCCAGCATTTT.

This clone was detected a few times. V usage is TRBV7-9 and J usage is TRBJ1-2; TRBD1 aligns across 7 bases. The CDR3 consists of 14 residues. The germline V gene encodes CDR1 SEHNR and CDR2 FQNEAQ (reference sequence). Losses at the gene ends were 5 bases for V and 8 bases for J; bases not matched to a gene: 11. The CDR3 sequence is CASSQTGGGSGYTF. The CDR3, as DNA: TGTGCCAGCAGCCAAACCGGAGGGGGCAGCGGCTACACCTTC.

The chain recombines TRBV15 with TRBJ2-5; 8 bases fit TRBD1. The CDR3 loop spans 14 amino acids. Trimming cost V 3 bases and J 1 base; bases outside gene matches: 1. Germline lookup yields CDR1 LNHNV and CDR2 YYDKDF (reference sequence). CDR3 protein: CATSRGQVQETQYF. The DNA for the CDR3 is TGTGCCACCAGCAGGGGACAGGTCCAAGAGACCCAGTACTTC. The whole variable domain, remainder taken from reference TRBV15 and TRBJ2-5, is DAMVIQNPRYQVTQFGKPVTLSCSQTLNHNVMYWYQQKSSQAPKLLFHYYDKDFNNEADTPDNFQSRRPNTSFCFLDIRSPGLGDTAMYLCATSRGQVQETQYFGPGTRLLVL.

This clone was counted between two and nine times. The chain carries TRBV19 and TRBJ2-5; the match to TRBD2 covers 8 bases. The junction had 4 bases not matched to a gene; V was cut back by 3 bases and J by 1 base. This CDR3 has 15 amino acids. Per the germline V gene, CDR1 is LNHDA and CDR2 is SQIVND (reference sequence). The chain's CDR3 is CASSIRRGGQETQYF. The DNA for the CDR3 is TGTGCCAGTAGTATTCGACGGGGGGGCCAAGAGACCCAGTACTTC.

V gene TRBV29-1 combines with J gene TRBJ1-1; a possible D gene is TRBD1 (6 bases). Germline V CDR1 and CDR2: SQVTM, ANQGSEA. V was clipped by 0 bases and J by 3 bases, with 11 bases between them. The CDR3 is 14 amino acids. The CDR3 DNA reads as TGCAGCGTTGAAGAAACCAGGGGCTACACTGAAGCTTTCTTT. Its translation: CSVEETRGYTEAFF. The variable domain in full, completed from reference TRBV29-1 and TRBJ1-1, reads SAVISQKPSRDICQRGTSLTIQCQVDSQVTMMFWYRQQPGQSLTLIATANQGSEATYESGFVIDKFPISRPNLTFSTLTVSNMSPEDSSIYLCSVEETRGYTEAFFGQGTRLTVV.

The chain uses TRBV6-5 and TRBJ2-6, with 7 bases aligning to TRBD1. V lost 5 bases and J lost 4; bases outside the gene matches: 5. This CDR3 contains 15 residues. Germline CDR1 is MNHEY and CDR2 is SVGAGI. The CDR3 DNA reads TGTGCCAGCAGTACCGGACAGGCCGGGGCCAACGTCCTGACTTTC. The encoded protein is CASSTGQAGANVLTF.

This clone was recorded a few times. The likely explanation is a read error, given a far larger clone one base away. Other DNA sequences within the sample encode an identical CDR3. This sequence joins TRBV5-6 and TRBJ2-5; no clear D gene. V lost 3 bases and J 1 base, leaving 1 base between the germline ends. CDR3 length: 11 residues. Germline V gene data show CDR1 as SGHDT and CDR2 as YYEEEE. In nucleotides, the CDR3 is TGTGCCAGCAGCTCCCAAGAGACCCAGTACTTC. Translating it yields CASSSQETQYF.

This rearrangement joins TRBV4-3 to TRBJ1-1; a possible D gene is TRBD1 (6 bases). The CDR3 runs 12 residues. Trimming took 11 bases from V and 5 from J, leaving 15 bases between them. Germline loops: CDR1 LGHNA, CDR2 YSLEER. The CDR3 region is CAYRGAKTEAFF. The CDR3, as DNA: TGCGCCTACCGGGGGGCGAAAACTGAAGCTTTCTTT.

The chain recombines TRBV9 with TRBJ2-2; TRBD1 matches at 8 bases. CDR3 length: 16 amino acids. Germline values: CDR1 SGDLS, CDR2 YYNGEE. J lost 3 bases, V lost 4 bases, and 8 bases had no gene match. The CDR3 sequence is CASSTSGGADTGELFF. The CDR3 DNA reads as TGTGCCAGCAGCACCTCAGGGGGCGCGGACACCGGGGAGCTGTTTTTT.

On this clone: Other DNA sequences of this sample code for an identical CDR3. The rearrangement joins TRBV7-2 to TRBJ1-3, with TRBD1 matching over 7 bases. Losses at the gene ends were 5 bases for V and 2 bases for J; bases not matched to a gene: 3. This CDR3 has 14 amino acids. CDR1 SGHTA and CDR2 FQGNSA come from the germline V gene. The CDR3 here is CASSRQGAGNTIYF. As DNA, the CDR3 is TGTGCCAGCAGCCGTCAGGGGGCTGGAAACACCATATATTTT.

There are a few counts of this clone. This chain uses TRBV7-2 with TRBJ1-3; a weak D match, TRBD1 (5 bases). The CDR3 extends over 15 amino acids. The germline V gene encodes CDR1 SGHTA and CDR2 FQGNSA. Deletions cut 0 bases from V and 2 bases from J, with 8 bases between. The CDR3 region is CASSLAREAGNTIYF. CDR3 DNA: TGTGCCAGCAGCTTAGCCAGGGAAGCTGGAAACACCATATATTTT.

The chain employs TRBV10-3 and TRBJ2-1, with D perhaps TRBD1 or TRBD2 (6 bases each). V lost 0 bases to trimming and J lost 4 bases, with 19 bases between them. This CDR3 spans 18 amino acids. Germline loops: CDR1 ENHRY, CDR2 SYGVKD. CDR3 in amino acids: CAISESGTPGAAYNEQFF. CDR3 DNA: TGTGCCATCAGTGAGTCGGGGACCCCGGGGGCGGCGTACAATGAGCAGTTCTTC.

This clone showed up just a few times. The gene calls are TRBV4-2 and TRBJ2-1; possible D gene TRBD2, 5 bases. Trimming stripped 5 bases from V and 11 bases from J, with 22 bases between. The CDR3 has 15 amino acids. Germline V gene lookup returns CDR1 LGHNA and CDR2 YNFKEQ. This CDR3 is CASSNSGHGITKQFF. The CDR3 DNA reads as TGTGCCAGCAGCAACAGCGGCCACGGCATTACCAAGCAGTTCTTC.

This clone has more than one count but fewer than ten. The chain carries TRBV30 and TRBJ1-6; D gene uncertain. The germline V gene has CDR1 GTSNPN and CDR2 SVGIG (reference sequence). The CDR3 is 15 amino acids. The V end was cut by 2 bases, the J end by 7 bases, with 15 bases between. CDR3 DNA: TGTGCCTGGAGTTCCTCCGGTGTCTCAAATTCACCCCTCCACTTT. It is translated as CAWSSSGVSNSPLHF. Together with reference TRBV30 and TRBJ1-6, the CDR3 gives the full variable domain: SQTIHQWPATLVQPVGSPLSLECTVEGTSNPNLYWYRQAAGRGLQLLFYSVGIGQISSEVPQNLSASRPQDRQFILSSKKLLLSDSGFYLCAWSSSGVSNSPLHFGNGTRLTVT.

This clone occurred a few times. The chain carries TRBV7-2 and TRBJ1-2; tentative D call: TRBD1 (5 bases). The germline V and J ends were trimmed by 5 bases and 7 bases, with 17 bases remaining between them. CDR1 is SGHTA, CDR2 FQGNSA, per germline. This CDR3 contains 14 residues. The CDR3 loop reads CASSPQAQEGGYTF. The CDR3 coding sequence is TGTGCCAGCAGCCCACAGGCCCAGGAGGGTGGCTACACCTTC.

Only a few counts were recorded for this clone. The V and J genes are TRBV30 and TRBJ1-2, with D possibly being TRBD1 (5 bases). CDR3 size: 13 residues. Looked up from germline, CDR1 is GTSNPN and CDR2 is SVGIG (reference sequence). With 5 bases removed from V and 0 bases from J, the gap between germline ends came to 10 bases. The CDR3 nucleotides read TGTGCCTGGGGGGACTCACCTAACTATGGCTACACCTTC. Translated, it gives CAWGDSPNYGYTF.

Only a few counts were recorded for this clone. CDR3: CASSPAGGGNQPQHF. The CDR3 DNA reads TGTGCCAGCAGCCCTGCAGGTGGTGGCAATCAGCCCCAGCATTTT. J is TRBJ1-5 and V is TRBV7-2; D is undetermined. The V end was cut by 5 bases, the J end by 2 bases, with 13 bases between. The CDR3 is made up of 15 amino acids. The germline gives CDR1 SGHTA, CDR2 FQGNSA.

The V gene is TRBV11-2, the J gene TRBJ2-7, with TRBD1 matching over 7 bases. The V gene's germline CDR1 is SGHAT and CDR2 FQNNGV. Trimming at V came to 6 bases and at J to 4 bases, leaving 12 bases not matched to a gene. The CDR3 is 15 residues long. CDR3 coding DNA: TGTGCCAGCAGACTGACAGGGAATTACCCATACGAGCAGTACTTC. Translation gives CASRLTGNYPYEQYF.